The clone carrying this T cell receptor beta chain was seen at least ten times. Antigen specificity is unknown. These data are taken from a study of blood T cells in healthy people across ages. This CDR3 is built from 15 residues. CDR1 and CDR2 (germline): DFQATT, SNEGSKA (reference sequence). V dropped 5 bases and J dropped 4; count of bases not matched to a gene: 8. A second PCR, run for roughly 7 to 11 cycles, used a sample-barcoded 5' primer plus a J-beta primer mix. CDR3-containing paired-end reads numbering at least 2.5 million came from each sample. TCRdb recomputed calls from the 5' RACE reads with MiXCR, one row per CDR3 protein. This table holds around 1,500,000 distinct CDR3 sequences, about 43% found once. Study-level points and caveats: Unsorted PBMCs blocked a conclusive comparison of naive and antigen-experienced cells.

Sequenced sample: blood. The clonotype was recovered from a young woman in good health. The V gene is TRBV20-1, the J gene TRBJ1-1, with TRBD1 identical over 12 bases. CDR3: CSASSGTGGGTEAFF. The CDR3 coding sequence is TGCAGTGCTTCATCCGGGACAGGGGGCGGCACTGAAGCTTTCTTT.